The source of this TCR beta chain is a study of shared clonotypes between healthy human individuals. Regarding the study as a whole: Sampling involved blood alone; tissue repertoires likely differ.

Terminally differentiated effector memory CD45RA+ cells were left out of the naive CD8 fraction, which was CD45RO-negative and positively selected for CCR7. Germline loops: CDR1 MNHEY, CDR2 SVGAGI. The junction had 7 bases not matched to a gene; V was cut back by 6 bases and J by 4 bases. This CDR3 contains 15 residues. On this clone itself: Its antigen is undetermined.

Source study methods: Junction-only sequences without quality scores came from ImmunoSEQ, so filtering differed. Data came from immunoSEQ multiplex PCR; TCRdb stores just in-frame clones and leaves some out. V and J calls and clone size are as listed in that table; D and trimming were resolved from the DNA. The sample holds about 2.1 million clones, about 92% seen once. Sample: naive CD8+ T cells from PBMCs. This chain links TRBV6-5 with TRBJ2-7; 12 bases map to TRBD2. The sequence was collected from a man between 18 and 29 years old in good health. Some clones in this sample may be carry-over from other donors' samples. The CDR3 loop reads CASSLRLAGVYEQYF. CDR3 nucleotides: TGTGCCAGCAGCCTCCGACTAGCGGGAGTTTACGAGCAGTACTTC.